This TCR beta chain appears in the sequencing data of a study of T cell changes during pregnancy in multiple sclerosis. The table came from immunoSEQ multiplex PCR; TCRdb's copy has only in-frame clones and leaves some out. The data show tens of thousands of clones, 85% to 95% seen once. In its sample, this clone was seen a few times. Germline loops: CDR1 SGHTA, CDR2 FQGNSA. Trimming removed 3 bases from V and 7 bases from J, with 7 bases in between. CDR3 length: 13 residues. The V gene is TRBV7-2, the J gene TRBJ1-6; D may be TRBD1 (6 bases). This clonotype was sampled from a female donor in good health, enrolled as a control in a pregnancy study. The source was CD8+ T cells from peripheral blood mononuclear cells, collected in the third trimester of pregnancy. This CDR3 reads CASSLDRNSPLHF. The CDR3 region has the DNA TGTGCCAGCAGCTTGGACAGAAATTCACCCCTCCACTTT.